This T cell receptor beta chain originates from a study of cytomegalovirus exposure and HLA in healthy donors. With respect to this clone: Antigen unknown.

Findings and limits, study-wide: Accurate prediction of HLA-A and HLA-B alleles (for most subjects) was reportedly achieved from TCR beta sequences. The authors enumerated 150 to 200 TCR beta chains as linked to cytomegalovirus. Rarity marked most TCR sequences, yet some public TCRs occurred in many donors.

Trimming shortened V by 3 bases and J by 5 bases, and 8 bases separated the two germline ends. The CDR3 has 13 residues. Germline assignment: CDR1 SGHNT and CDR2 YYREEE (reference sequence). The primer mix had 60 Vbeta and 13 Jbeta primers. Assay used: immunoSEQ multiplex PCR; TCRdb lists only in-frame clones, some missing. The sample has about 220,000 clones, nearly 80% seen once; the top ten hold approximately 1.8%. What was sequenced was PBMCs. This rearrangement joins TRBV5-4 to TRBJ1-4; no clear D. The TCR was taken from a male donor in good health and CMV-seronegative. The CDR3, as DNA: TGTGCCAGCAGCTCGTCGGGGAATGAAAAACTGTTTTTT. It encodes CASSSSGNEKLFF.